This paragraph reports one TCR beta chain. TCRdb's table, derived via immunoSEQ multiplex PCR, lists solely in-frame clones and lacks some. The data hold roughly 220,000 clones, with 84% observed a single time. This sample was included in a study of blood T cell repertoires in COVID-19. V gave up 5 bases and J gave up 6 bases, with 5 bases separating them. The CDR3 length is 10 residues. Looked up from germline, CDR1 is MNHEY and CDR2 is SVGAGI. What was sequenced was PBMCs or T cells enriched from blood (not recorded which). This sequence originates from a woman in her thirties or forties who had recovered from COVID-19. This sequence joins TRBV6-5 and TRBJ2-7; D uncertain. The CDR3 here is CASSSFEQYF. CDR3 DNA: TGTGCCAGCAGTAGCTTCGAGCAGTACTTC.